The clone carrying this T cell receptor beta chain was detected only a few times. The sample originates from a study of blood T cell repertoires in COVID-19. Profiled with immunoSEQ multiplex PCR; TCRdb holds only in-frame clones, not every one. Seen here are fewer than 250,000 clones, about 84% observed once, and the top ten hold over 7%. Sequencing input: PBMCs or T cells enriched from blood (not recorded which). The sequence came from a woman between 35 and 50 years old with acute COVID-19.

This CDR3 is CASSELSGGYNEQFF. The CDR3 DNA follows: TGTGCCAGCAGTGAGCTGAGCGGGGGGTACAATGAGCAGTTCTTC. The chain carries TRBV6-1 and TRBJ2-1; TRBD2 matches 9 bases. This CDR3 has 15 amino acids. J gave up 4 bases and V 3 bases, and 4 bases lay outside the gene matches. The germline gives CDR1 MNHNS, CDR2 SASEGT.